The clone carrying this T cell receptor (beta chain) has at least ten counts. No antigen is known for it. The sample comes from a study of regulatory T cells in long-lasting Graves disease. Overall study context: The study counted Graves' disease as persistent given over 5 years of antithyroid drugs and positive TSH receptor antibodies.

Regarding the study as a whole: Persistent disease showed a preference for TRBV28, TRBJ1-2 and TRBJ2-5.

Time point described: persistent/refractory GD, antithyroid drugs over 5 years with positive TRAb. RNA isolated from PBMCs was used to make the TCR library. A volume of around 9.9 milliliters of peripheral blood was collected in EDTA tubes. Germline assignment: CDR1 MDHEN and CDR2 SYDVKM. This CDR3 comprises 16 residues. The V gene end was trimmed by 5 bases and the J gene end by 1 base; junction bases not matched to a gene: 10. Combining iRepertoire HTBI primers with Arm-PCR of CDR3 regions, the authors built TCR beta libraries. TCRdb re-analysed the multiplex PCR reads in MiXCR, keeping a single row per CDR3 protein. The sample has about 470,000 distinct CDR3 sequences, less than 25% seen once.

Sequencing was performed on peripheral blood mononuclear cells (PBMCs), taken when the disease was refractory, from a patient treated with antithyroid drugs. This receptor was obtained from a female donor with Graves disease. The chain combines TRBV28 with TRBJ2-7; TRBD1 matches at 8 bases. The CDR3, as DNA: TGTGCCAGCAGTGCGCCCCGTCGGACAGGGTCCTACGAGCAGTACTTC. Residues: CASSAPRRTGSYEQYF.